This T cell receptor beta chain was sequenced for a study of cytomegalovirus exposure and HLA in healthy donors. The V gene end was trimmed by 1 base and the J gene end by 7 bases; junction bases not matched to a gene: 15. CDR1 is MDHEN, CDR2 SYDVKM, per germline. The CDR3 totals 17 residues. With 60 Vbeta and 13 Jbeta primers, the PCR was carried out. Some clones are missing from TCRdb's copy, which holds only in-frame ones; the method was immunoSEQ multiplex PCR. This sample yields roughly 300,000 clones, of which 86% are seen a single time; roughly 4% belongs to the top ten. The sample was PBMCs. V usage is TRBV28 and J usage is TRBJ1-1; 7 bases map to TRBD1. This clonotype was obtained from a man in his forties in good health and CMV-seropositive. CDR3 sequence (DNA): TGTGCCAGCAGTTTATCCTCCGGAACCGGGACAGAAATTGAAGCTTTCTTT. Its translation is CASSLSSGTGTEIEAFF. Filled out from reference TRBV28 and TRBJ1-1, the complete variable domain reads DVKVTQSSRYLVKRTGEKVFLECVQDMDHENMFWYRQDPGLGLRLIYFSYDVKMKEKGDIPEGYSVSREKKERFSLILESASTNQTSMYLCASSLSSGTGTEIEAFFGQGTRLTVV.